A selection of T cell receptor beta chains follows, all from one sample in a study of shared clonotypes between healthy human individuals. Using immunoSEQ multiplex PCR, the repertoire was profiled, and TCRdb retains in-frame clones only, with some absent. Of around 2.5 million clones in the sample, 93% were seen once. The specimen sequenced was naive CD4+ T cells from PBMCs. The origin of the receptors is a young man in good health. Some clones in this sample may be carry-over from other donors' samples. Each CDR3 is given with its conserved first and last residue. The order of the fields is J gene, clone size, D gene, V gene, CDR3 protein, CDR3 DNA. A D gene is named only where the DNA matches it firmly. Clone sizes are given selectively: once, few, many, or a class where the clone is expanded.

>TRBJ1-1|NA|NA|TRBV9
CASSASLKGGNGNTEAFF
TGTGCCAGCAGCGCCTCTCTGAAGGGTGGGAATGGGAACACTGAAGCTTTCTTT
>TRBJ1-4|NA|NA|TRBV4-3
CASSQDNLREEKLFF
TGCGCCAGCAGCCAAGATAATCTGAGGGAGGAAAAACTGTTTTTT
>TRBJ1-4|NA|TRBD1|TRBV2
CASLGVGTGFEKLFF
TGTGCCAGCCTAGGAGTCGGGACAGGATTTGAAAAACTGTTTTTT
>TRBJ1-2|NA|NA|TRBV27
CASSSGLWGYTF
TGTGCCAGCAGTTCCGGATTATGGGGCTACACCTTC
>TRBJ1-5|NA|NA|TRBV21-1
CASSKGRGNQPQHF
TGTGCCAGCAGCAAAGGAAGGGGGAATCAGCCCCAGCATTTT
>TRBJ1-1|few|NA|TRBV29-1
CSVGRTLNTEAFF
TGCAGCGTGGGGAGGACTCTGAACACTGAAGCTTTCTTT
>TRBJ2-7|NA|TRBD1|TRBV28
CASKHNVGQGVDEQYF
TGTGCCAGTAAACACAACGTGGGACAGGGGGTTGACGAGCAGTACTTC
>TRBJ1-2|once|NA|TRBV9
CASSVVEGRDGYTF
TGTGCCAGCAGCGTAGTTGAGGGGAGAGATGGCTACACCTTC
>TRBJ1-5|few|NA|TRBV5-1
CASSYEGQPQHF
TGCGCCAGCAGCTACGAAGGGCAGCCCCAGCATTTT
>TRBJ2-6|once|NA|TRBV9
CASSDPGTVFSGANVLTF
TGTGCCAGCAGCGACCCCGGGACCGTCTTCTCTGGGGCCAACGTCCTGACTTTC
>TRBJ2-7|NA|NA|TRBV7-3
CASSFRTSSEQYF
TGTGCCAGCAGCTTTCGGACAAGTTCCGAGCAGTACTTC
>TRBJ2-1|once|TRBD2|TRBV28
CASSTRAGVSYNEQFF
TGTGCCAGCAGTACGAGAGCGGGGGTCTCCTACAATGAGCAGTTCTTC
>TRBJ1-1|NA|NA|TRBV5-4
CASSLGRSLMNTEAFF
TGTGCCAGCAGCTTGGGGAGGTCCCTTATGAACACTGAAGCTTTCTTT
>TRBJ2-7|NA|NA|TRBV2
CASSEERDHEQYF
TGTGCCAGCAGTGAAGAGAGGGACCACGAGCAGTACTTC
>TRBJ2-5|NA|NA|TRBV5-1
CASSLGDILQETQYF
TGCGCCAGCAGCTTGGGGGACATACTCCAAGAGACCCAGTACTTC
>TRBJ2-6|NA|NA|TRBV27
CASSLSYGGVSSVLTF
TGTGCCAGCAGTTTATCGTACGGCGGGGTGTCTAGCGTCCTGACTTTC
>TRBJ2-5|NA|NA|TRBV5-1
CASSSETWTQYF
TGCGCCAGCAGTTCTGAGACGTGGACCCAGTACTTC
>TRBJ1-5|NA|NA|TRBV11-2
CASSVQGQPQHF
TGTGCCAGCAGCGTACAAGGACAGCCCCAGCATTTT
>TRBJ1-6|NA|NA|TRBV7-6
CASSENPRSPLHF
TGTGCCAGCAGCGAAAACCCCCGCTCACCCCTCCACTTT
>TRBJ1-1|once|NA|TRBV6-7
CASSPETETNTEAFF
TGTGCCAGCAGTCCGGAGACAGAGACGAACACTGAAGCTTTCTTT
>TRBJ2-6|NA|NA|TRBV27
CASSSLGESGANVLTF
TGTGCCAGCAGTTCCTTAGGGGAGTCTGGGGCCAACGTCCTGACTTTC
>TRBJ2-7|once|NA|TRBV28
CASSSPSSNYEQYF
TGTGCCAGCAGTTCCCCTAGCTCCAACTACGAGCAGTACTTC
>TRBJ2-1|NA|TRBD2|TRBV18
CASSPQSGRFNEQFF
TGTGCCAGCTCACCACAGAGCGGGAGGTTCAATGAGCAGTTCTTC
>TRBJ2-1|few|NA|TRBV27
CASSQTPTGNNEQFF
TGTGCCAGCAGCCAAACCCCCACAGGGAACAATGAGCAGTTCTTC
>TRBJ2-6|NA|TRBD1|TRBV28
CASSLKRTGGSGANVLTF
TGTGCCAGCAGTTTGAAGCGGACAGGGGGCTCCGGGGCCAACGTCCTGACTTTC
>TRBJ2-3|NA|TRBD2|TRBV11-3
CASSPPKRGGWGTDTQYF
TGTGCCAGCAGCCCCCCCAAACGCGGGGGGTGGGGCACAGATACGCAGTATTTT
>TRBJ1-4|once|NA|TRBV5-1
CASTAGWGRSEKLFF
TGCGCCAGCACGGCGGGATGGGGGCGAAGTGAAAAACTGTTTTTT
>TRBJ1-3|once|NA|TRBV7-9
CASSLGGQGGNTIYF
TGTGCCAGCAGCTTAGGGGGACAAGGTGGAAACACCATATATTTT
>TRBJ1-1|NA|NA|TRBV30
CAWSSDRYTEAFF
TGTGCCTGGAGTTCAGACAGATACACTGAAGCTTTCTTT
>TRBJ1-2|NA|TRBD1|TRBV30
CAWTPGTDANYGYTF
TGTGCCTGGACCCCCGGGACAGATGCTAACTATGGCTACACCTTC
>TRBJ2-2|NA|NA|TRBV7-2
CASSLLSNTGELFF
TGTGCCAGCAGCCTACTGAGTAACACCGGGGAGCTGTTTTTT
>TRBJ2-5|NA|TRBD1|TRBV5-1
CASSLAGGVEETQYF
TGCGCCAGCAGCTTGGCAGGGGGCGTTGAAGAGACCCAGTACTTC
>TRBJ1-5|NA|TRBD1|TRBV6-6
CASSSTGSDNQPQHF
TGTGCCAGCAGTTCGACAGGGTCTGACAATCAGCCCCAGCATTTT
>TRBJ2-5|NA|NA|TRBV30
CAWRVRPYQETQYF
TGTGCCTGGAGAGTCAGGCCGTACCAAGAGACCCAGTACTTC
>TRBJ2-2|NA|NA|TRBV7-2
CASSRIRNTGELFF
TGTGCCAGCAGCCGGATCCGAAACACCGGGGAGCTGTTTTTT
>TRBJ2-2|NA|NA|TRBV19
CASSIRLGPRTGELFF
TGTGCCAGTAGTATTCGGTTAGGGCCGCGGACCGGGGAGCTGTTTTTT
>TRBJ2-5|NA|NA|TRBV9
CASSVELTGRETQYF
TGTGCCAGCAGCGTAGAGCTCACCGGTCGGGAGACCCAGTACTTC
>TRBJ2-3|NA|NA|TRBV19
CASSIYWTSTDTQYF
TGTGCCAGTAGTATTTACTGGACTAGCACAGATACGCAGTATTTT
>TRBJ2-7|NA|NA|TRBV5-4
CASSRGAGAAYEQYF
TGTGCCAGCAGCCGGGGGGCGGGAGCCGCCTACGAGCAGTACTTC
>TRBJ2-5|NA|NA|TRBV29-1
CSVKLGNKETQYF
TGCAGCGTCAAACTAGGGAATAAAGAGACCCAGTACTTC
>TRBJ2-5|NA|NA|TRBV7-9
CASSLGTQETQYF
TGTGCCAGCAGCTTGGGCACTCAAGAGACCCAGTACTTC
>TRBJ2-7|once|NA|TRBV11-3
CASSLPPNLEVEGEQYF
TGTGCCAGCAGCTTACCCCCAAATCTAGAGGTCGAGGGCGAGCAGTACTTC
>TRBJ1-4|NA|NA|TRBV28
CASMGPHGQSEKLFF
TGTGCCAGCATGGGACCACACGGACAGAGTGAAAAACTGTTTTTT
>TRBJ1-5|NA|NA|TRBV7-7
CASTLRRGNQPQHF
TGTGCCAGCACCCTAAGGAGGGGCAATCAGCCCCAGCATTTT
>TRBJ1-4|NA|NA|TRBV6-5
CASSSPGSGEKLFF
TGTGCCAGCAGTTCCCCAGGGTCGGGGGAAAAACTGTTTTTT
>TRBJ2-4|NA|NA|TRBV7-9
CASSHRDSTLAKNIQYF
TGTGCCAGCAGCCACCGAGACAGCACTTTAGCCAAAAACATTCAGTACTTC
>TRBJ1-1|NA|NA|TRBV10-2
CASMGQKNTEAFF
TGCGCCAGCATGGGGCAGAAGAACACTGAAGCTTTCTTT
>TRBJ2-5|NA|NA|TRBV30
CAWDGTYQETQYF
TGTGCCTGGGATGGGACATACCAAGAGACCCAGTACTTC
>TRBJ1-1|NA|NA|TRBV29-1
CSIGQFNTEAFF
TGCAGCATTGGACAGTTCAACACTGAAGCTTTCTTT
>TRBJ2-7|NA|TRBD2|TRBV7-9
CASSLAREGTYEQYF
TGTGCCAGCAGCTTAGCCCGGGAGGGCACCTACGAGCAGTACTTC
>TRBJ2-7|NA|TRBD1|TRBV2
CASSEEGTGGAEQYF
TGTGCCAGCAGTGAAGAGGGGACAGGGGGCGCCGAGCAGTACTTC
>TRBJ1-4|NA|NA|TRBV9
CASSPGGGNEKLFF
TGTGCCAGCTCACCGGGGGGTGGAAATGAAAAACTGTTTTTT
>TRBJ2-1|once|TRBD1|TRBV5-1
CASSLRGQGSSYNEQFF
TGCGCCAGCAGCTTGCGAGGACAGGGTAGCTCCTACAATGAGCAGTTCTTC
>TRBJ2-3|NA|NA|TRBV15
CATSRDLASSTDTQYF
TGTGCCACCAGCAGAGATCTAGCGAGTAGCACAGATACGCAGTATTTT
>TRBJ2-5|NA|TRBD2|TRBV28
CASSFPGGGRETQYF
TGTGCCAGCAGTTTTCCCGGGGGGGGTCGAGAGACCCAGTACTTC
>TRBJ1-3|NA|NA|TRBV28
CASSSDRLEGNTIYF
TGTGCCAGCAGTTCAGACAGGTTGGAGGGAAACACCATATATTTT
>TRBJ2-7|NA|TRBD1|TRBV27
CASSLVQGASYEQYF
TGTGCCAGCAGTTTAGTACAGGGGGCGTCCTACGAGCAGTACTTC
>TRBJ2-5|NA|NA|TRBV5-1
CASSLKGDTLRGQYF
TGCGCCAGCAGCTTGAAGGGAGACACTCTCAGGGGCCAGTACTTC
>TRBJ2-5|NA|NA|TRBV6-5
CASNQDQETQYF
TGTGCCAGCAATCAGGACCAAGAGACCCAGTACTTC